The rows below give T cell receptor beta chains drawn from one sample of a study of early T cells in non-severe SARS-CoV-2 infection. TCRdb reprocessed the 5' RACE reads via MiXCR and lists one record per CDR3 protein. The sample has about 110,000 distinct CDR3 sequences; about 12% are singletons. The starting material was whole blood, obtained at baseline. Receptors were obtained from an adult who was a healthcare worker with PCR-confirmed SARS-CoV-2 infection or an uninfected control (not recorded which). Both conserved end residues are part of each CDR3. D genes are given only for firm matches. Clone size is not always given. Where it is, it says once, few, many or a class for expanded clones.

CDR3 protein: CASRRRTGVEDSPLHF; CDR3 DNA: TGTGCCAGCAGGAGACGGACAGGGGTAGAGGATTCACCCCTCCACTTT; J gene: TRBJ1-6; D gene: TRBD1; V gene: TRBV7-2; clone size: -
CDR3 protein: CASSPPGSMNTEAFF; CDR3 DNA: TGTGCCAGCTCACCACCGGGATCCATGAACACTGAAGCTTTCTTT; J gene: TRBJ1-1; D gene: -; V gene: TRBV18; clone size: many
CDR3 protein: CAIRNLRDSTEAFF; CDR3 DNA: TGTGCCATCAGGAATCTCCGGGACAGCACTGAAGCTTTCTTT; J gene: TRBJ1-1; D gene: TRBD1; V gene: TRBV10-3; clone size: -
CDR3 protein: CASSQSLLPPDTQYF; CDR3 DNA: TGCGCCAGCAGCCAGAGTCTACTCCCCCCTGATACGCAGTATTTT; J gene: TRBJ2-3; D gene: -; V gene: TRBV4-1; clone size: few
CDR3 protein: CASSRRPSGVAEAFF; CDR3 DNA: TGTGCCAGCAGCCGACGGCCCTCTGGAGTCGCTGAAGCTTTCTTT; J gene: TRBJ1-1; D gene: -; V gene: TRBV7-2; clone size: few
CDR3 protein: CASSPAGAPYGELFF; CDR3 DNA: TGTGCCAGCAGTCCGGCAGGGGCTCCCTATGGGGAGCTGTTTTTT; J gene: TRBJ2-2; D gene: -; V gene: TRBV2; clone size: few
CDR3 protein: CASSQDSQLPNYGYTF; CDR3 DNA: TGTGCCAGCAGCCAAGATTCACAGCTCCCTAACTATGGCTACACCTTC; J gene: TRBJ1-2; D gene: -; V gene: TRBV3-1; clone size: -
CDR3 protein: CASSYSAKGGEKLFF; CDR3 DNA: TGTGCCAGCAGTTACTCGGCAAAAGGGGGTGAAAAACTGTTTTTT; J gene: TRBJ1-4; D gene: -; V gene: TRBV6-5; clone size: many
CDR3 protein: CSAVDRSYGYTF; CDR3 DNA: TGCAGTGCTGTAGACAGAAGCTATGGCTACACCTTC; J gene: TRBJ1-2; D gene: -; V gene: TRBV20-1; clone size: few
CDR3 protein: CASLEAGGSYEQYF; CDR3 DNA: TGTGCCAGTTTGGAAGCAGGGGGTTCCTACGAGCAGTACTTC; J gene: TRBJ2-7; D gene: TRBD1; V gene: TRBV2; clone size: -
CDR3 protein: CASSPKWVNEKLFF; CDR3 DNA: TGTGCCAGCAGCCCTAAATGGGTTAATGAAAAACTGTTTTTT; J gene: TRBJ1-4; D gene: -; V gene: TRBV7-9; clone size: once
CDR3 protein: CASSLGGATGNTIYF; CDR3 DNA: TGTGCCAGCAGCCTAGGGGGCGCGACTGGAAACACCATATATTTT; J gene: TRBJ1-3; D gene: TRBD1; V gene: TRBV13; clone size: few
CDR3 protein: CASSLPSGRGYEQFF; CDR3 DNA: TGTGCCAGCAGTTTACCTAGCGGGAGGGGGTATGAGCAGTTCTTC; J gene: TRBJ2-1; D gene: TRBD2; V gene: TRBV28; clone size: -
CDR3 protein: CATSSRVQGTEAFF; CDR3 DNA: TGTGCCACCAGCAGTAGGGTTCAGGGGACTGAAGCTTTCTTT; J gene: TRBJ1-1; D gene: -; V gene: TRBV15; clone size: -
CDR3 protein: CASKKGQGPYEQYF; CDR3 DNA: TGTGCCAGCAAGAAAGGACAGGGCCCCTACGAGCAGTACTTC; J gene: TRBJ2-7; D gene: TRBD1; V gene: TRBV6-6; clone size: -
CDR3 protein: CASSSSSWDPPNEQFF; CDR3 DNA: TGTGCCAGCAGCTCCAGTAGCTGGGATCCCCCGAATGAGCAGTTCTTC; J gene: TRBJ2-1; D gene: -; V gene: TRBV7-6; clone size: few
CDR3 protein: CSVRAEADTQYF; CDR3 DNA: TGCAGCGTTCGTGCGGAGGCAGATACGCAGTATTTT; J gene: TRBJ2-3; D gene: -; V gene: TRBV29-1; clone size: few
CDR3 protein: CSRLGLAAYEQYF; CDR3 DNA: TGCAGTCGGTTGGGACTAGCGGCTTACGAGCAGTACTTC; J gene: TRBJ2-7; D gene: TRBD2; V gene: TRBV20-1; clone size: few
CDR3 protein: CASSSPSGRIETQYF; CDR3 DNA: TGTGCCAGCAGTTCTCCTAGCGGGAGAATTGAGACCCAGTACTTC; J gene: TRBJ2-5; D gene: TRBD2; V gene: TRBV28; clone size: few
CDR3 protein: CASSVEGASPYEQYF; CDR3 DNA: TGTGCCAGCAGCGTAGAGGGTGCTTCTCCCTACGAGCAGTACTTC; J gene: TRBJ2-7; D gene: -; V gene: TRBV9; clone size: few
CDR3 protein: CASSLAGSKNIQYF; CDR3 DNA: TGTGCCAGCAGCTTAGCAGGGAGCAAAAACATTCAGTACTTC; J gene: TRBJ2-4; D gene: -; V gene: TRBV7-9; clone size: -
CDR3 protein: CASSQSQRAGNQPQHF; CDR3 DNA: TGTGCCAGCAGTCAAAGTCAGCGCGCGGGCAATCAGCCCCAGCATTTT; J gene: TRBJ1-5; D gene: -; V gene: TRBV6-2/TRBV6-3; clone size: medium-sized
CDR3 protein: CASSPQVGQGTEAFF; CDR3 DNA: TGTGCCAGCAGCCCCCAGGTGGGACAGGGTACTGAAGCTTTCTTT; J gene: TRBJ1-1; D gene: TRBD1; V gene: TRBV7-9; clone size: few
CDR3 protein: CASSQGDSSNQPQHF; CDR3 DNA: TGCGCCAGCAGCCAGGGGGACAGCAGCAATCAGCCCCAGCATTTT; J gene: TRBJ1-5; D gene: TRBD1; V gene: TRBV4-1; clone size: -